One and the same sample provided the 28 T cell receptor beta chains below, sequenced in a study of blood T cells in healthy people across ages. Using a J-beta primer mix together with a sample-barcoded 5' primer, a second PCR was run for about 6 to 11 cycles. Via MiXCR, TCRdb re-called the 5' RACE reads, giving one row per CDR3 protein. The sample yields around 790,000 distinct CDR3 sequences, 40% to 50% seen once. The sample taken for sequencing was blood. These receptors were taken from a man aged 55 to 69 in good health.

The chain carries TRBV6-6 and TRBJ2-7; D uncertain. Trimming stripped 2 bases from V and 2 bases from J, with 10 bases between. CDR3 length: 14 residues. The germline V gene has CDR1 MNHNY and CDR2 SVGAGI (reference sequence). In DNA, the CDR3 is TGTGCCAGCAGTTACGGGCAGTCCGCCTACGAGCAGTACTTC. This sequence encodes CASSYGQSAYEQYF.

The J gene is TRBJ1-4, the V gene TRBV6-5, with D unresolved. The germline CDR1 and CDR2 sequences are MNHEY and SVGAGI. CDR3 length: 15 amino acids. Between the trimmed V and J ends, which lost 6 bases and 5 bases, there was a span of 16 bases. The DNA for the CDR3 is TGTGCCAGCAGCACGGCCGGCTCACCAAATGAAAAACTGTTTTTT. It encodes CASSTAGSPNEKLFF.

This clonotype was observed a few times. The gene calls are TRBV30 and TRBJ2-3; D remains ambiguous. This CDR3 spans 13 amino acids. Germline values: CDR1 GTSNPN, CDR2 SVGIG (reference sequence). V was trimmed by 3 bases and J by 0 bases, leaving 7 bases between them. The DNA of the CDR3 is TGTGCCTGGAGAGGCAGTAGCACAGATACGCAGTATTTT. This codes for CAWRGSSTDTQYF.

This clonotype was counted only a few times. The rearrangement uses TRBV20-1 and TRBJ2-6; D uncertain. Trimming shortened V by 3 bases and J by 4 bases, and 4 bases separated the two germline ends. CDR1 is DFQATT, CDR2 SNEGSKA, per germline (reference sequence). The CDR3 is 12 residues long. CDR3: CSASPGANVLTF. The DNA of the CDR3 is TGCAGTGCTAGTCCCGGGGCCAACGTCCTGACTTTC.

This clonotype has a single count. The chain employs TRBV6-6 and TRBJ1-2; 9 bases align to TRBD1. Germline values: CDR1 MNHNY, CDR2 SVGAGI (reference sequence). The CDR3 is 15 residues long. Unmatched junction bases numbered 13, after V lost 10 bases and J lost 4 bases. In DNA form, the CDR3 reads TGTGCCAACAGCCACGACAGGGGGAAGAGCTATGGCTACACCTTC. As protein: CANSHDRGKSYGYTF.

There are many counts of this clonotype. The chain couples TRBV12-3 or TRBV12-4 to TRBJ1-6, with D uncertain. Trimming stripped 3 bases from V and 9 bases from J, with 6 bases between. This CDR3 is built from 12 residues. CDR3 sequence reads: CASSLEGSPLHF. CDR3 bases: TGTGCCAGCAGTTTGGAGGGTTCACCCCTCCACTTT.

This chain links TRBV7-2 with TRBJ1-4; D not resolved. Germline assignment: CDR1 SGHTA and CDR2 FQGNSA. Trimming stripped 1 base from V and 4 bases from J, with 10 bases between. This CDR3 is built from 15 residues. As DNA, the CDR3 is TGTGCCAGCAGCTTAGTCGGGAAGGATAATGAAAAACTGTTTTTT. Residues: CASSLVGKDNEKLFF.

The chain links TRBV24-1 to TRBJ1-1; D is undetermined. CDR3 length: 13 amino acids. Germline V gene lookup returns CDR1 KGHDR and CDR2 SFDVKD. The V end was cut by 10 bases, the J end by 1 base, with 12 bases between. CDR3: CATRDRGNTEAFF. In DNA, the CDR3 is TGTGCCACTAGAGACCGGGGGAACACTGAAGCTTTCTTT.

A note on this clonotype: This is likely a read error, given that the CDR3 carries no conserved phenylalanine or tryptophan at its end. The V call is TRBV12-3 or TRBV12-4, the J call TRBJ2-3; D ambiguous. CDR3 length: 15 residues. The CDR3 nucleotides read TGTGCCAGCAGCCTAAGCAGAGGAAGAGCAGATGCGCAGTATTCT. Protein sequence: CASSLSRGRADAQYS.

This clonotype was recorded a few times. This chain connects TRBV5-1 to TRBJ2-1; a possible D gene is TRBD1 (5 bases). The V end lost 4 bases, the J end lost 7 bases, and 15 bases lay between the germline ends. Germline V lookup: CDR1 SGHRS, CDR2 YFSETQ. The CDR3 runs to 14 residues. The CDR3 reads CASSEKGYWNEQFF. Here the CDR3 DNA reads TGCGCCAGCAGCGAAAAGGGGTACTGGAATGAGCAGTTCTTC.

V usage is TRBV18 and J usage is TRBJ2-5; no clear D. The CDR3 runs to 13 residues. The germline V gene encodes CDR1 KGHSH and CDR2 LQKENI. The V end lost 0 bases, the J end lost 3 bases, and 5 bases lay between the germline ends. The CDR3 DNA follows: TGTGCCAGCTCACCACCCTCAGAAGAGACCCAGTACTTC. Translating gives CASSPPSEETQYF.

This clonotype was counted between two and nine times. The chain has TRBV27 and TRBJ2-5; no reliable D call. Germline CDR1 is MNHEY and CDR2 is SMNVEV (reference sequence). The CDR3 has 15 amino acids. V was pared by 2 bases and J by 1 base, with 11 bases between. DNA of the CDR3: TGTGCCAGCAGTTTAATTCGGGCCGGCCAAGAGACCCAGTACTTC. It specifies CASSLIRAGQETQYF.

This clonotype was seen only a few times. The CDR3 sequence: CASSQWFRVEGDTQYF. For the CDR3, the DNA is TGCGCCAGCAGCCAATGGTTCCGGGTTGAGGGAGATACGCAGTATTTT. The rearrangement joins TRBV4-1 to TRBJ2-3; weak D call: TRBD2 (5 bases). CDR1 is MGHRA, CDR2 YSYEKL, per germline. Trimming shortened V by 2 bases and J by 5 bases, and 17 bases separated the two germline ends. This CDR3 has 16 amino acids.

This chain uses TRBV10-3 with TRBJ2-4, with D maybe TRBD2 (5 bases). Trimming removed 2 bases from V and 13 bases from J, with 15 bases in between. Germline CDR1 and CDR2: ENHRY and SYGVKD. This CDR3 contains 13 residues. This CDR3 reads CAISEMRAREQYF. In DNA, the CDR3 is TGTGCCATCAGTGAGATGAGGGCGAGGGAGCAGTACTTC.

The chain carries TRBV6-1 and TRBJ2-3; the D gene is possibly TRBD2 (7 bases). The CDR3 covers 15 residues. In germline, CDR1 is MNHNS, CDR2 SASEGT. Trimming shortened V by 8 bases and J by 1 base, and 16 bases separated the two germline ends. In DNA form, the CDR3 reads TGTGCCAGCGGGAGGGGGGTAGCGGGCACAGATACGCAGTATTTT. Protein sequence: CASGRGVAGTDTQYF.

This clonotype was seen a few times. This sequence joins TRBV7-6 and TRBJ2-5; 9 nucleotides agree with TRBD2. Germline loops: CDR1 SGHVS, CDR2 FNYEAQ. J gave up 3 bases and V 4 bases, and 9 bases lay outside the gene matches. This CDR3 has 16 amino acids. The CDR3 sequence is CASSSIPRGGEETQYF. The CDR3 DNA reads TGTGCCAGCAGCTCGATCCCTCGCGGGGGGGAAGAGACCCAGTACTTC. The full variable domain, rest sourced from reference TRBV7-6 and TRBJ2-5, is GAGVSQSPRYKVTKRGQDVALRCDPISGHVSLYWYRQALGQGPEFLTYFNYEAQQDKSGLPNDRFSAERPEGSISTLTIQRTEQRDSAMYRCASSSIPRGGEETQYFGPGTRLLVL.

The V and J genes are TRBV12-3 or TRBV12-4 and TRBJ1-2; D possibly corresponds to TRBD1 (6 bases). The V end lost 5 bases, the J end lost 8 bases, and 15 bases lay between the germline ends. There are 13 residues in the CDR3. The CDR3 here is CASSGVRGGGYTF. The CDR3 DNA reads TGTGCCAGCAGTGGGGTCAGGGGTGGAGGCTACACCTTC.

V gene TRBV7-2 combines with J gene TRBJ2-7; D is possibly TRBD1 (5 bases). The J call may be wrong; the DNA end is better matched by TRBJ2-5. The CDR3 sequence is 13 residues long. CDR1 and CDR2 (germline): SGHTA, FQGNSA. The CDR3 here is CASDRSGAETQYF. The CDR3 DNA sequence: TGTGCCAGCGACCGCAGTGGGGCGGAGACCCAGTACTTC.

The chain carries TRBV6-5 and TRBJ2-3, with D possibly called TRBD1 or TRBD2 (5 bases each). This CDR3 spans 13 amino acids. Germline CDR1 MNHEY, CDR2 SVGAGI. Trimming took off 8 bases at V and 1 base at J, with 10 bases between the two ends. CDR3: CASAQGGTDTQYF. Written as DNA, the CDR3 is TGTGCCAGCGCGCAGGGAGGCACAGATACGCAGTATTTT.

Comment on this clonotype: It may be a read error: a sequence one base away is much more abundant. V usage is TRBV20-1 and J usage is TRBJ2-5; TRBD2 aligns across 8 bases. Looked up from germline, CDR1 is DFQATT and CDR2 is SNEGSKA (reference sequence). This CDR3 has 12 amino acids. The CDR3: CSVRAGEEAQYF. CDR3 nucleotide sequence: TGCAGTGTTAGAGCGGGGGAAGAGGCCCAGTACTTC.

The V call is TRBV18, the J call TRBJ1-6; weak D call: TRBD1 (5 bases). V was clipped by 3 bases and J by 9 bases, with 15 bases between them. The CDR3 spans 15 residues. Germline CDR1 is KGHSH and CDR2 is LQKENI. DNA of the CDR3: TGTGCCAGCTCACCGGCGCAGGGAAGAAGTTCACCCCTCCACTTT. Its protein product is CASSPAQGRSSPLHF.

The sample holds a few counts of this clonotype. This may be a read error, as it is one base from a much larger clone. V is TRBV12-3 or TRBV12-4 and J is TRBJ1-1; TRBD1 matches 8 bases. With V trimmed by 5 bases and J by 4 bases, 6 bases remained unmatched. The CDR3 loop spans 14 amino acids. The CDR3: CASSVSGGGTEAFF. The DNA of the CDR3 is TGTGCCAGCAGTGTGTCAGGGGGCGGCACTGAAGCTTTCTTT.

This clonotype has at least ten counts. V gene TRBV4-1 combines with J gene TRBJ2-1; TRBD2 aligns across 10 bases. From germline, CDR1 is MGHRA and CDR2 YSYEKL. V shed 1 base and J 2 bases; nucleotides not matched to a gene: 2. The CDR3 is 16 amino acids. This chain's CDR3 is CASSQVAGGPYNEQFF. Written as DNA, the CDR3 is TGCGCCAGCAGCCAAGTAGCGGGGGGCCCCTACAATGAGCAGTTCTTC.

This sequence joins TRBV3-1 and TRBJ1-1; a possible D gene is TRBD1 (5 bases). CDR1 is LGHDT, CDR2 YNNKEL, per germline (reference sequence). Trimming left V 0 bases short and J 1 base short, with 6 bases between. CDR3 length equals 14 residues. The CDR3 region has the DNA TGTGCCAGCAGCCAAGATCAGGGGAACACTGAAGCTTTCTTT. Protein product: CASSQDQGNTEAFF.

For this clonotype: Germline is not matched at one junction end, which may reflect a read error. The chain couples TRBV7-2 to TRBJ2-7, with D possibly matching TRBD1 (5 bases). Germline CDR1 SGHTA, CDR2 FQGNSA. The CDR3 totals 15 residues. This CDR3 is CASSEGAGDTDERYF. Written as DNA, the CDR3 is TGTGCCAGCAGCGAAGGGGCAGGAGACACCGACGAGCGGTACTTC.

This chain connects TRBV7-9 to TRBJ2-3; D not certain. V lost 4 bases and J 0 bases, leaving 17 bases between the germline ends. The CDR3 totals 17 residues. Germline V gives CDR1 SEHNR, CDR2 FQNEAQ (reference sequence). CDR3 amino acids: CASSSSIGPASTDTQYF. The CDR3 region has the DNA TGTGCCAGCAGCTCTTCCATTGGGCCTGCTAGCACAGATACGCAGTATTTT. Complete variable domain (other parts from reference TRBV7-9 and TRBJ2-3): DTGVSQNPRHKITKRGQNVTFRCDPISEHNRLYWYRQTLGQGPEFLTYFQNEAQLEKSRLLSDRFSAERPKGSFSTLEIQRTEQGDSAMYLCASSSSIGPASTDTQYFGPGTRLTVL.

The chain has TRBV5-1 and TRBJ1-1, with D perhaps TRBD1 (5 bases). CDR1 SGHRS and CDR2 YFSETQ come from the germline V gene. V lost 2 bases and J 2 bases, leaving 13 bases between the germline ends. The CDR3 is made up of 15 amino acids. The CDR3: CASSFFTGSNTEAFF. The CDR3 bases are TGCGCCAGCAGCTTCTTTACAGGTAGCAACACTGAAGCTTTCTTT.

The genes are TRBV7-9 and TRBJ1-3; D gene unclear. The V end was cut by 6 bases, the J end by 0 bases, with 9 bases between. The length of the CDR3 is 14 residues. The germline V gene encodes CDR1 SEHNR and CDR2 FQNEAQ (reference sequence). CDR3 sequence (DNA): TGTGCCAGCAGGAGCAAATACTCTGGAAACACCATATATTTT. It yields the protein CASRSKYSGNTIYF. The full variable domain, rest sourced from reference TRBV7-9 and TRBJ1-3, is DTGVSQNPRHKITKRGQNVTFRCDPISEHNRLYWYRQTLGQGPEFLTYFQNEAQLEKSRLLSDRFSAERPKGSFSTLEIQRTEQGDSAMYLCASRSKYSGNTIYFGEGSWLTVV.